A single sample gave rise to the 5 T cell receptor beta chains below, sequenced in a study of T cell repertoires in cytomegalovirus infection. TCRdb called the reads again in MiXCR, with one record for every CDR3 protein. This repertoire shows a few hundred thousand distinct CDR3 sequences, 15% to 20% found once; its top ten account for 8.7%. Sample: PBMCs. These receptors all come from a human donor in good health (CMV status not recorded). Some clones in this sample may be carry-over from other donors' samples.

This chain links TRBV6-6 with TRBJ2-7; 8 bases agree with TRBD1. The V segment lost 6 bases and the J segment 0 bases; nucleotides outside the gene matches: 4. The CDR3 is 14 amino acids. Germline CDR1 reads MNHNY; CDR2 reads SVGAGI (reference sequence). The CDR3 is CASSTGGYSYEQYF. In DNA form, the CDR3 reads TGTGCCAGCAGCACAGGGGGATACTCCTACGAGCAGTACTTC.

There are a few counts of this clonotype. The V call is TRBV18, the J call TRBJ2-7; D remains ambiguous. Trimming left V 2 bases short and J 4 bases short, with 12 bases between. The CDR3 consists of 14 residues. Germline V gives CDR1 KGHSH, CDR2 LQKENI. CDR3 nucleotide sequence: TGTGCCAGCTCACCAACCGGGCAGGCTTACGAGCAGTACTTC. It codes for CASSPTGQAYEQYF.

The J gene is TRBJ1-2, the V gene TRBV12-3 or TRBV12-4; 9 bases match TRBD1. Losses at the gene ends were 0 bases for V and 2 bases for J; bases not matched to a gene: 4. The CDR3 runs 16 residues. CDR3 bases: TGTGCCAGCAGTTTAGCGCGGGGGACAGGGAACTATGGCTACACCTTC. This sequence encodes CASSLARGTGNYGYTF.

This clonotype has ten or more counts. The CDR3 nucleotides are TGTGCCAGCAGCTTGTTTGGCTCCTATAATTCACCCCTCCACTTT. This codes for CASSLFGSYNSPLHF. The chain joins TRBV7-2 to TRBJ1-6; D call uncertain. This CDR3 contains 15 residues. Trimming removed 3 bases from V and 0 bases from J, with 6 bases in between. Germline assignment: CDR1 SGHTA and CDR2 FQGNSA. The full variable domain, completed using reference TRBV7-2 and TRBJ1-6, is GAGVSQSPSNKVTEKGKDVELRCDPISGHTALYWYRQSLGQGLEFLIYFQGNSAPDKSGLPSDRFSAERTGGSVSTLTIQRTQQEDSAVYLCASSLFGSYNSPLHFGNGTRLTVT.

This clonotype has only a few counts. V and J are TRBV11-2 and TRBJ2-3, with D perhaps TRBD2 (6 bases). Trimming took off 2 bases at V and 0 bases at J, with 9 bases between the two ends. CDR3 size: 15 residues. The germline V gene encodes CDR1 SGHAT and CDR2 FQNNGV. The CDR3 DNA is TGTGCCAGCAGCTTAAGGGACTTCAGCACAGATACGCAGTATTTT. Translation: CASSLRDFSTDTQYF.